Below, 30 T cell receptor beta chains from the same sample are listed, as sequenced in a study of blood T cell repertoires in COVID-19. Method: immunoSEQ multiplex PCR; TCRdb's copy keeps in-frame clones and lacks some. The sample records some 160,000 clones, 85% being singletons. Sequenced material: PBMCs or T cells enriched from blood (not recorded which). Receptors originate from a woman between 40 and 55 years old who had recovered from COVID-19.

CDR3 sequence (DNA): TGCGCCAGCAGCCAATTTGCGGGAATCTACGAGCAGTACTTC. This sequence encodes CASSQFAGIYEQYF. J is TRBJ2-7 and V is TRBV4-1; a possible D gene is TRBD2 (6 bases). The V gene lost 2 bases and the J gene lost 3 bases, with 11 bases spanning the gap. The CDR3 is 14 residues long. From germline, CDR1 is MGHRA and CDR2 YSYEKL.

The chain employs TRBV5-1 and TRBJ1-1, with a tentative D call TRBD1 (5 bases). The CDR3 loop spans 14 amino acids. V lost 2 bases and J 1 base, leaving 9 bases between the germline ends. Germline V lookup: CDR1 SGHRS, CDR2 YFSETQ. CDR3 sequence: CASSLQDPNTEAFF. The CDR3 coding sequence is TGCGCCAGCAGCTTACAGGATCCGAACACTGAAGCTTTCTTT.

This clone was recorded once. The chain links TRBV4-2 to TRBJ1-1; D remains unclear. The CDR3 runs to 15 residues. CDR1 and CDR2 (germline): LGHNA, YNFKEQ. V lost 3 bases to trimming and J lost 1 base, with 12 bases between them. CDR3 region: CASSQVLTRNTEAFF. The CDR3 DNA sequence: TGTGCCAGCAGCCAGGTCCTGACAAGGAACACTGAAGCTTTCTTT.

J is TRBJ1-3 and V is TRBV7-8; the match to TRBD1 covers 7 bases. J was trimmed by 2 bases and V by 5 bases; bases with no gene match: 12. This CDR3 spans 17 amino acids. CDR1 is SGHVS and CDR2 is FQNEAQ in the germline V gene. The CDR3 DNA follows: TGTGCCAGCAGCCTCCCTACTACAGGGGAGACTGGAAACACCATATATTTT. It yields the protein CASSLPTTGETGNTIYF.

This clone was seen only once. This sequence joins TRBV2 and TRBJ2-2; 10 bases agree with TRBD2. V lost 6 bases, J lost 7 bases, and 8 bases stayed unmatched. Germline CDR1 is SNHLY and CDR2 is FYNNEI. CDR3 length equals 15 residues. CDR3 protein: CASRPSGGAVGELFF. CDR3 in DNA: TGTGCCAGCAGACCCAGCGGGGGGGCCGTCGGGGAGCTGTTTTTT.

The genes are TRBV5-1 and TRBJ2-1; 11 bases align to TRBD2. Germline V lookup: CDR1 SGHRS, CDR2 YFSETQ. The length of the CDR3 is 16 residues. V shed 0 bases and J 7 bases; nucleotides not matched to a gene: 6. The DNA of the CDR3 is TGCGCCAGCAGCTTGGTTAGCGGGAGGGCCGGAAATGAGCAGTTCTTC. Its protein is CASSLVSGRAGNEQFF. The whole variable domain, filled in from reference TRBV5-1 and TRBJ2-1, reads KAGVTQTPRYLIKTRGQQVTLSCSPISGHRSVSWYQQTPGQGLQFLFEYFSETQRNKGNFPGRFSGRQFSNSRSEMNVSTLELGDSALYLCASSLVSGRAGNEQFFGPGTRLTVL.

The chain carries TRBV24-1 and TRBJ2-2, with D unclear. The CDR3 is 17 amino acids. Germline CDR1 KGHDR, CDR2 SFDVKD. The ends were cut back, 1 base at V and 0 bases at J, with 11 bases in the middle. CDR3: CATSDFTPQTNTGELFF. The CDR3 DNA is TGTGCCACCAGTGATTTTACTCCTCAAACGAACACCGGGGAGCTGTTTTTT.

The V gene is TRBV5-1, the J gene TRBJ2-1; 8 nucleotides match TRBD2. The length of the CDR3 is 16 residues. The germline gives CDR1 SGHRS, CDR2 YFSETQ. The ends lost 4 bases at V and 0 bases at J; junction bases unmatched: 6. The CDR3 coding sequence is TGCGCCAGCAGCCTCGTAGCGGGGAGCTCCTACAATGAGCAGTTCTTC. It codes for CASSLVAGSSYNEQFF.

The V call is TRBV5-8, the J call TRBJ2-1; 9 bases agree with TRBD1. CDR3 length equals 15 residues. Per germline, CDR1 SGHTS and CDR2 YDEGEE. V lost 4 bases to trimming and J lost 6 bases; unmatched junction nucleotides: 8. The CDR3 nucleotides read TGTGCCAGCAGCCTGTGGACAGGGGAGGTCAATGAGCAGTTCTTC. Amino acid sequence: CASSLWTGEVNEQFF.

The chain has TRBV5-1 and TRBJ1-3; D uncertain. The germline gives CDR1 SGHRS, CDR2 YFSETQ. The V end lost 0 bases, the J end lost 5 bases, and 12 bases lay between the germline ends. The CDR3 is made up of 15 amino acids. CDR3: CASSLASGRRNTIYF. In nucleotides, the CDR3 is TGCGCCAGCAGCTTGGCATCGGGTAGGAGAAACACCATATATTTT.

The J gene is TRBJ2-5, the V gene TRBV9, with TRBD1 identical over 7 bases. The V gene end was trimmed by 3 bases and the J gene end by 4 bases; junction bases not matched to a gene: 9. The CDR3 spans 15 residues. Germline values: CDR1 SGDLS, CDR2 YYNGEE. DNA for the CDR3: TGTGCCAGCAGCGGAGAGGACAGGCCAGGAGAGACCCAGTACTTC. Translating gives CASSGEDRPGETQYF.

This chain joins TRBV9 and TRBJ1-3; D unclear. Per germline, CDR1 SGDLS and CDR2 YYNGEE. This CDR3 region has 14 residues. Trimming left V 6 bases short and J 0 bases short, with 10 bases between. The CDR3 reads CASTRTLSGNTIYF. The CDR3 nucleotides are TGTGCCAGCACTAGGACTCTCTCTGGAAACACCATATATTTT. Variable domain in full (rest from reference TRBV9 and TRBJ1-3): DSGVTQTPKHLITATGQRVTLRCSPRSGDLSVYWYQQSLDQGLQFLIQYYNGEERAKGNILERFSAQQFPDLHSELNLSSLELGDSALYFCASTRTLSGNTIYFGEGSWLTVV.

This CDR3 reads CASSSTGPVEQFF. As DNA, the CDR3 is TGTGCCAGCAGCTCGACAGGGCCGGTTGAGCAGTTCTTC. This chain links TRBV27 with TRBJ2-1; the match to TRBD1 covers 7 bases. Germline CDR1 and CDR2: MNHEY and SMNVEV (reference sequence). This CDR3 has 13 residues. V gave up 6 bases and J gave up 9 bases; unmatched junction bases: 8.

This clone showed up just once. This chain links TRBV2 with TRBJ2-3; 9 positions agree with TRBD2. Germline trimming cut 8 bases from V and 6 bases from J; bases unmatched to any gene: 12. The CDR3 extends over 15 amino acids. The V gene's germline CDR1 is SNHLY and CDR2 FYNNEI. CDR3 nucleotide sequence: TGTGCCAGCTGCCTTAGAGCGGGGGGAATGGATACGCAGTATTTT. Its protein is CASCLRAGGMDTQYF. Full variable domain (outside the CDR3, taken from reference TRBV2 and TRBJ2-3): EPEVTQTPSHQVTQMGQEVILRCVPISNHLYFYWYRQILGQKVEFLVSFYNNEISEKSEIFDDQFSVERPDGSNFTLKIRSTKLEDSAMYFCASCLRAGGMDTQYFGPGTRLTVL.

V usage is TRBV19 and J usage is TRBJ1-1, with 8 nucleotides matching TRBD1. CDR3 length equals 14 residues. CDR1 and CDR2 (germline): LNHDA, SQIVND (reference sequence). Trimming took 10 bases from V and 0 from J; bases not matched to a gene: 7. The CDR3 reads CATYRQGMNTEAFF. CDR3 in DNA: TGTGCCACCTACCGACAGGGGATGAACACTGAAGCTTTCTTT. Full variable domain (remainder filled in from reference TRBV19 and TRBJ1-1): DGGITQSPKYLFRKEGQNVTLSCEQNLNHDAMYWYRQDPGQGLRLIYYSQIVNDFQKGDIAEGYSVSREKKESFPLTVTSAQKNPTAFYLCATYRQGMNTEAFFGQGTRLTVV.

The CDR3 spells CASSFGREQYF. The CDR3 region has the DNA TGTGCCAGCAGTTTCGGGAGGGAGCAGTACTTC. This rearrangement joins TRBV27 to TRBJ2-7, with 7 bases that match TRBD2. The CDR3 runs 11 residues. Germline values: CDR1 MNHEY, CDR2 SMNVEV (reference sequence). The V gene end was trimmed by 3 bases and the J gene end by 7 bases; junction bases not matched to a gene: 0.

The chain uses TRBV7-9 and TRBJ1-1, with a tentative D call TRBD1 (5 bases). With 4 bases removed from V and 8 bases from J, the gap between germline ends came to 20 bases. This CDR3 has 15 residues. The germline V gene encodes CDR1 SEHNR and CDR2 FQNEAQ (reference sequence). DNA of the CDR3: TGTGCCAGCAGCTCGGGGGATCTGAACTCATTGGAAGCTTTCTTT. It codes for CASSSGDLNSLEAFF.

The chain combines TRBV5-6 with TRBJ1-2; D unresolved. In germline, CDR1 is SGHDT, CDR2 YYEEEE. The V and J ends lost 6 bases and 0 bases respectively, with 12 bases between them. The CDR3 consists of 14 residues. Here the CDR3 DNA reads TGTGCCAGCACCCGGGTGGGAGCTAACTATGGCTACACCTTC. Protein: CASTRVGANYGYTF.

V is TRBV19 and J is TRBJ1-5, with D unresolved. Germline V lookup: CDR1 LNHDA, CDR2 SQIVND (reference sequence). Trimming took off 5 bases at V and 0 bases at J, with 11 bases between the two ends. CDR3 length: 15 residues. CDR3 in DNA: TGTGCCAGTAGTTATCAGGTACTTAGCAATCAGCCCCAGCATTTT. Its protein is CASSYQVLSNQPQHF. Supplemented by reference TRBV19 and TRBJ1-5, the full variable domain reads DGGITQSPKYLFRKEGQNVTLSCEQNLNHDAMYWYRQDPGQGLRLIYYSQIVNDFQKGDIAEGYSVSREKKESFPLTVTSAQKNPTAFYLCASSYQVLSNQPQHFGDGTRLSIL.

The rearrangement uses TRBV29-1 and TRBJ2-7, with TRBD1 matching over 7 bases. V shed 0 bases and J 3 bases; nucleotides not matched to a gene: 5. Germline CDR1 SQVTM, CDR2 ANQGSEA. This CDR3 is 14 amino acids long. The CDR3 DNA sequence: TGCAGCGTTGAAGATCAGCGACAGGGCTACGAGCAGTACTTC. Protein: CSVEDQRQGYEQYF.

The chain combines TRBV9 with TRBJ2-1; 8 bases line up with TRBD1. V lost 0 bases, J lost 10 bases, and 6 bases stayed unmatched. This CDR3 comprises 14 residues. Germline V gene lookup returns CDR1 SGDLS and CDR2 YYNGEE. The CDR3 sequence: CASSVDRGLNEQFF. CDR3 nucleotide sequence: TGTGCCAGCAGCGTAGACAGGGGGTTGAACGAGCAGTTCTTC.

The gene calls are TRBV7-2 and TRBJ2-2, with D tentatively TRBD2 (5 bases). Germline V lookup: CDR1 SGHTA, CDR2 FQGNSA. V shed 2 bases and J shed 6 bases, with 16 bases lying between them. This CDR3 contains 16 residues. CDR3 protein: CASSLIRSDFAGELFF. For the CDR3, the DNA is TGTGCCAGCAGCTTAATCCGTAGCGATTTTGCCGGGGAGCTGTTTTTT.

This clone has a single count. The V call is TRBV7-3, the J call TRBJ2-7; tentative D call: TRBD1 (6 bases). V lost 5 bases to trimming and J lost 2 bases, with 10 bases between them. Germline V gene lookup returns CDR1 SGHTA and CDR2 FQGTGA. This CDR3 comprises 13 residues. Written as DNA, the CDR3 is TGTGCCAGCAGCCAACAGGGAGCCTACGAGCAGTACTTC. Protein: CASSQQGAYEQYF.

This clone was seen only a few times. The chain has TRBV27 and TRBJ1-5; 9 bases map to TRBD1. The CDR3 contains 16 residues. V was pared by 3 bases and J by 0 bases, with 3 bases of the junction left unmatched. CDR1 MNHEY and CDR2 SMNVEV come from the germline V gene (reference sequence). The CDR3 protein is CASSLTGGNSNQPQHF. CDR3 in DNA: TGTGCCAGCAGTTTGACAGGGGGTAATAGCAATCAGCCCCAGCATTTT.

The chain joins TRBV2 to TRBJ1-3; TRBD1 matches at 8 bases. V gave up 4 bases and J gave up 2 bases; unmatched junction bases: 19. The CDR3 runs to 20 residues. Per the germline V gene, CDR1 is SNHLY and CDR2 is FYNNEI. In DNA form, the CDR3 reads TGTGCCAGCAGTGTTACGGCAGGGGGCGCATCGGAGTCTACTGGAAACACCATATATTTT. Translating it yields CASSVTAGGASESTGNTIYF.

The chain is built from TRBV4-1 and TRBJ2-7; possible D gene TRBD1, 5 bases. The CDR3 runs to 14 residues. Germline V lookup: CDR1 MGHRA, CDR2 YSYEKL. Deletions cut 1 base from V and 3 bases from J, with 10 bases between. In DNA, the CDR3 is TGCGCCAGCAGCCAAGTCCAAGGGGACTACGAGCAGTACTTC. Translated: CASSQVQGDYEQYF.

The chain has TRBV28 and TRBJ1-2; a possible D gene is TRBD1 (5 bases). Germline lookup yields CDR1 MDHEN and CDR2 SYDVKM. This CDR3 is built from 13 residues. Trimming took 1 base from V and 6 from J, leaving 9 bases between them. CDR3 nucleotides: TGTGCCAGCAGTTTATCGGGGGTGCATGGCTACACCTTC. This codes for CASSLSGVHGYTF.

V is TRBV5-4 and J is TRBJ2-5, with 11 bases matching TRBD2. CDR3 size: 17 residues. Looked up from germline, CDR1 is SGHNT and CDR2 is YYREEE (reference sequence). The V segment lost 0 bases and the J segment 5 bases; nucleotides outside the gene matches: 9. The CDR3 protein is CASSLGIAGGLLETQYF. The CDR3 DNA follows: TGTGCCAGCAGCTTGGGTATAGCGGGGGGGCTTTTGGAGACCCAGTACTTC.

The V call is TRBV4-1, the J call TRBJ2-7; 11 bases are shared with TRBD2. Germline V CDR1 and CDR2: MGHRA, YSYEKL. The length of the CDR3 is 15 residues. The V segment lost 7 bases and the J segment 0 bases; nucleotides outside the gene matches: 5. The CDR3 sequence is CASKSGTSGSYEQYF. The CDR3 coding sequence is TGCGCCAGCAAGTCCGGGACTAGCGGCTCCTACGAGCAGTACTTC.

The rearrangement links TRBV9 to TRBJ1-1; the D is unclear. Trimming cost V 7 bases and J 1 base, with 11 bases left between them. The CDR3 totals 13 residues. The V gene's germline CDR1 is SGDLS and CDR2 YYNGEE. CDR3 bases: TGTGCCAGCGGGCGGGCGGCGAACACTGAAGCTTTCTTT. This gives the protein CASGRAANTEAFF.